A selection of T cell receptor beta chains follows, all from one sample in a study of blood T cells in healthy people across ages. TCRdb reprocessed the 5' RACE reads with MiXCR, giving one entry per CDR3 protein. The table has a few hundred thousand distinct CDR3 sequences, around 29% seen once. The sequenced sample was blood. The receptors derive from a woman aged 70-85 years in good health. Each CDR3 is given with its conserved first and last residue. The order of the fields is clone size, D gene, J gene, V gene, CDR3 DNA, CDR3 protein. D genes are given only for firm matches. Clone sizes are given selectively: once, few, many, or a class where the clone is expanded.

>.|.|TRBJ1-3|TRBV5-1
TGCGCCAGCAGCCCGAGGACCGGAGGCTCTGGAAACACCATATATTTT
CASSPRTGGSGNTIYF
>.|.|TRBJ2-5|TRBV3-1
TGTGCCAGCAACCTACAGGGAACAGAGACCCAGTACTTC
CASNLQGTETQYF
>.|.|TRBJ2-1|TRBV7-2
TGTGCCAGCAGCTTAGATCGAAATGAGCAGTTCTTC
CASSLDRNEQFF
>.|.|TRBJ2-7|TRBV4-1
TGCGCCAGCAGCCCCGAGGACAGAGCCTACGAGCAGTACTTC
CASSPEDRAYEQYF
>.|.|TRBJ1-1|TRBV7-9
TGTGCCAGCACCCTGAATAGCGGGGGCTCGAACACTGAAGCTTTCTTT
CASTLNSGGSNTEAFF
>few|.|TRBJ2-5|TRBV4-1
TGCGCCAGCAGCCAAGAAATAGGGTCACCCCAGTACTTC
CASSQEIGSPQYF
>few|.|TRBJ2-5|TRBV20-1
TGCAGTGCTAGAGGACTAGGTGGAGGAGAGACCCAGTACTTC
CSARGLGGGETQYF
>few|.|TRBJ2-7|TRBV27
TGTGCCAGCAGTTTAGGGCCCACTCACGAGCAGTACTTC
CASSLGPTHEQYF
>.|.|TRBJ2-7|TRBV7-9
TGTGCCAGCAGCCCCGGACTGCCATCCTACGAGCAGTACTTC
CASSPGLPSYEQYF
>.|.|TRBJ2-1|TRBV5-1
TGCGCCAGCAGCTTGACCACAACGGGGAATGAGCAGTTCTTC
CASSLTTTGNEQFF
>few|.|TRBJ2-5|TRBV6-2/TRBV6-3
TGTGCCAGCAGTAACCGGGACTCACAGTACTTC
CASSNRDSQYF
>.|.|TRBJ2-7|TRBV20-1
TGCAGTGCTAGACTAATAAAAAGCTCCTACGAGCAGTACTTC
CSARLIKSSYEQYF
>few|TRBD1|TRBJ1-2|TRBV28
TGTGCCAGCAGTTCCCCGGACAGGATCTATGGCTACACCTTC
CASSSPDRIYGYTF
>few|TRBD1|TRBJ1-2|TRBV5-1
TGCGCCAGCAGCTCGACAGGGGATAACTATGGCTACACCTTC
CASSSTGDNYGYTF
>.|TRBD2|TRBJ2-2|TRBV5-1
TGCGCCAGCAGCAGCCCGGGACTAGCGGGGTCGAACACCGGGGAGCTGTTTTTT
CASSSPGLAGSNTGELFF
>few|.|TRBJ1-2|TRBV7-9
TGTGCCAGCAGCTTAATGGGGGGCACAATAGACTATGGCTACACCTTC
CASSLMGGTIDYGYTF
>.|.|TRBJ1-1|TRBV2
TGTGCCAGCAGACAGGCAGCCATGAACACTGAAGCTTTCTTT
CASRQAAMNTEAFF
>.|TRBD1|TRBJ1-1|TRBV6-6
TGTGCCAGCAGTTACGAGGTTGGACAGGGCTACACTGAAGCTTTCTTT
CASSYEVGQGYTEAFF
>.|TRBD1|TRBJ2-1|TRBV7-2
TGTGCCAGCAGCTTCTCCGGGACAGGGAATTACAATGAGCAGTTCTTC
CASSFSGTGNYNEQFF
>few|.|TRBJ1-4|TRBV27
TGTGCCAGCAGTTCTACAGGGTTGCGAGAAAAACTGTTTTTT
CASSSTGLREKLFF
>few|.|TRBJ2-7|TRBV12-3/TRBV12-4
TGTGCCAGCAGTTTGGACAATTTCCGCGAGCAGTACTTC
CASSLDNFREQYF
>.|.|TRBJ2-2|TRBV11-2
TGTGCCAGCGGCTTGGGCGGGAAGAACACCGGGGAGCTGTTTTTT
CASGLGGKNTGELFF
>.|.|TRBJ1-6|TRBV20-1
TGCAGTGCTCGGGGCTCCTGGAATTCACCCCTCCACTTT
CSARGSWNSPLHF
>few|TRBD1|TRBJ2-1|TRBV20-1
TGCAGTGCTAGGAACCCGGGACAGGGGGCGCGAGAGCAGTTCTTC
CSARNPGQGAREQFF
>.|.|TRBJ1-4|TRBV5-1
TGCGCCAGCAGCTTGGTGGCAGGGGACGAAAAACTGTTTTTT
CASSLVAGDEKLFF
>few|.|TRBJ2-7|TRBV10-3
TGTGCCATCAGTCAGGAAACCTACGAGCAGTACTTC
CAISQETYEQYF
>.|TRBD2|TRBJ2-2|TRBV9
TGTGCCAGCAGCGGAGGAGGACTAGCGGGAGCTCCTACCGGGGAGCTGTTTTTT
CASSGGGLAGAPTGELFF
>once|.|TRBJ2-1|TRBV20-1
TGCAGTGCTAGACAGTCGATCTCCTACAATGAGCAGTTCTTC
CSARQSISYNEQFF
>few|.|TRBJ2-3|TRBV6-6
TGTGCCAGCAGTTACTGGTCCGGAACCGATACGCAGTATTTT
CASSYWSGTDTQYF
>many|.|TRBJ2-3|TRBV28
TGTGCCAGCAGTACCCGAAGGGCGGGCCGGACAGATACGCAGTATTTT
CASSTRRAGRTDTQYF
>few|TRBD1|TRBJ1-5|TRBV10-3
TGTGCCATCGGGACAGGGGATTACAATCAGCCCCAGCATTTT
CAIGTGDYNQPQHF
>many|TRBD2|TRBJ2-3|TRBV7-2
TGTGCCAGCAGCTCATATAGCGGGAAGACAGATACGCAGTATTTT
CASSSYSGKTDTQYF
>.|.|TRBJ2-4|TRBV6-7
TGTGCCAGCAGTTACTACAGGACTGGGAGGTACTTC
CASSYYRTGRYF
>.|TRBD2|TRBJ2-6|TRBV6-2/TRBV6-3
TGTGCCAGCAGTTCGGTGGGGGGGAACTCTGGGGCCAACGTCCTGACTTTC
CASSSVGGNSGANVLTF
>few|.|TRBJ1-1|TRBV29-1
TGCAGCGTTGTGGGGGGCGGGAACACTGAAGCTTTCTTT
CSVVGGGNTEAFF
>few|TRBD2|TRBJ2-5|TRBV20-1
TGCAGTGGGGGACGGACTAGCGGCGCAGAGACCCAGTACTTC
CSGGRTSGAETQYF
>few|TRBD2|TRBJ2-7|TRBV12-3/TRBV12-4
TGTGCCAGCAGACCTAGCGGATCCTCGCCCTACGAGCAGTACTTC
CASRPSGSSPYEQYF
>few|TRBD1|TRBJ2-5|TRBV28
TGTGCCAGCAGAGGGGGCGCGGGAGAGACCCAGTACTTC
CASRGGAGETQYF
>few|TRBD1|TRBJ2-5|TRBV3-1
TGTGCCAGCAGCCAAGATGGAGAGGGGACAGGACGAGAGACCCAGTACTTC
CASSQDGEGTGRETQYF
>few|.|TRBJ1-5|TRBV5-5
TGTGCCAGCAGCTTGGACGGAGGGAGGGATCAGCCCCAGCATTTT
CASSLDGGRDQPQHF
>.|.|TRBJ1-2|TRBV7-2
TGTGCCAGCACCGATAGCCCCTATGGCTACACCTTC
CASTDSPYGYTF
>few|.|TRBJ1-2|TRBV7-9
TGTGCCAGCAGCTTAGAACGACAGAACCTCTATGGCTACACCTTC
CASSLERQNLYGYTF
>few|.|TRBJ2-1|TRBV29-1
TGCAGCGTTGTATCCGGGACCCAAGTAGTCAATGAGCAGTTCTTC
CSVVSGTQVVNEQFF
>few|TRBD1|TRBJ2-2|TRBV7-2
TGTGCCAGCAGCACCCAACAGGGGGTCGGGGAGCTGTTTTTT
CASSTQQGVGELFF
>.|.|TRBJ2-7|TRBV12-3/TRBV12-4
TGTGCCAGCAGTTTTTCCGGACTATCTTCCCGCGAGCAGTACTTC
CASSFSGLSSREQYF
>.|TRBD2|TRBJ2-2|TRBV3-1
TGTGCCAGCAGCCAAAGAGGCGGGAGGGCGGTTTTTACCGGGGAGCTGTTTTTT
CASSQRGGRAVFTGELFF
>few|.|TRBJ2-7|TRBV4-3
TGCGCCAGCAGCCAAGAAAGGGACCACGAGCAGTACTTC
CASSQERDHEQYF
>.|TRBD2|TRBJ2-4|TRBV28
TGTGCCAGCAGTCTAAGTAGGATGGGCGGGGGGCCAGCCCTAGACATTCAGTACTTC
CASSLSRMGGGPALDIQYF
>.|.|TRBJ2-7|TRBV20-1
TGCAGTGCTAGAGATCAGGACAGCTATTCCTACGAGCAGTACTTC
CSARDQDSYSYEQYF
>.|TRBD2|TRBJ2-5|TRBV2
TGTGCCAGCAAAGCGGGAGTTCAAGAGACCCAGTACTTC
CASKAGVQETQYF
>.|TRBD1|TRBJ1-1|TRBV5-8
TGTGCCAGCAGCCCAAACAGGGGGCTAATAGGTACTGAAGCTTTCTTT
CASSPNRGLIGTEAFF
>few|.|TRBJ2-5|TRBV28
TGTGCCAGCAGTTTTTCAGTTGTAAAGACCCAGTACTTC
CASSFSVVKTQYF
>few|TRBD2|TRBJ2-3|TRBV18
TGTGCCAGCTCGGCTATCCGACTAGCGGGAGGCACAGATATGCGGTATTTT
CASSAIRLAGGTDMRYF
>.|.|TRBJ2-7|TRBV28
TGTGCCAGCATCTCGACAGCCTATCCTACCTACGAGCAGTACTTC
CASISTAYPTYEQYF